A selection of T cell receptor beta chains follows, all from one sample in a study of blood T cell repertoires in COVID-19. Assay used: immunoSEQ multiplex PCR; TCRdb lists only in-frame clones, some missing. The top ten clones hold about 5.7% of a sample with fewer than 350,000 clones, around 88% of them seen once. The specimen was PBMCs or T cells enriched from blood (not recorded which). The receptors come from a woman aged 40 to 55 who had recovered from COVID-19. Each CDR3 is given with its conserved first and last residue. D genes are given only for firm matches. The listing skips clone size in some rows; elsewhere it reads once, few, many or a size class.

V	J	size	D	CDR3	DNA
TRBV27	TRBJ2-3	-	-	CASGRSRDTQYF	TGTGCCAGCGGTCGGAGCCGAGATACGCAGTATTTT
TRBV5-1	TRBJ2-6	-	TRBD1	CASSLANIGTGGYGANVLTF	TGCGCCAGCAGCTTGGCCAATATAGGGACAGGGGGTTACGGGGCCAACGTCCTGACTTTC
TRBV28	TRBJ2-3	-	TRBD2	CASISRTSGEYTDTQYF	TGTGCCAGCATTTCAAGGACTAGCGGGGAATACACAGATACGCAGTATTTT
TRBV30	TRBJ1-4	-	-	CAWSPPGSNEKLFF	TGTGCCTGGTCCCCGCCAGGGTCTAATGAAAAACTGTTTTTT
TRBV27	TRBJ1-1	-	-	CASSLRGVGRGTEAFF	TGTGCCAGCAGTTTAAGAGGGGTCGGCAGGGGAACTGAAGCTTTCTTT
TRBV3-1/TRBV3-2	TRBJ1-1	once	-	CASSRTITGEAFF	TGTGCCAGCAGTCGAACGATCACAGGAGAAGCTTTCTTT
TRBV18	TRBJ1-1	-	-	CASSGGRNTEAFF	TGTGCCAGCTCCGGGGGGCGGAACACTGAAGCTTTCTTT
TRBV28	TRBJ2-3	-	TRBD2	CASRPPWLAGDTQYF	TGTGCCAGCAGACCCCCGTGGCTAGCGGGAGATACGCAGTATTTT
TRBV30	TRBJ2-7	-	-	CAWSEGDEQYF	TGTGCCTGGAGTGAGGGGGACGAGCAGTACTTC
TRBV20-1	TRBJ2-2	-	-	CSASPNANTGELFF	TGCAGTGCTAGTCCTAACGCGAACACCGGGGAGCTGTTTTTT
TRBV3-1/TRBV3-2	TRBJ1-5	once	-	CASSQGARQPQHF	TGTGCCAGCAGCCAGGGGGCCCGTCAGCCCCAGCATTTT
TRBV11-3	TRBJ2-3	-	-	CASSLAYGDTQYF	TGTGCCAGCAGCTTAGCTTACGGAGATACGCAGTATTTT
TRBV6-5	TRBJ2-7	-	TRBD1	CASRGDRGSVYEQYF	TGTGCCAGCAGAGGGGACAGGGGTTCAGTCTACGAGCAGTACTTC
TRBV10-1	TRBJ2-5	-	TRBD1	CASRRDSRHKETQYF	TGCGCCAGCAGAAGGGACAGTCGGCACAAGGAGACCCAGTACTTC
TRBV6-5	TRBJ1-3	-	-	CASSPLTGTGNTIYF	TGTGCCAGCAGCCCCCTGACAGGAACTGGAAACACCATATATTTT
TRBV5-6	TRBJ2-6	-	-	CASSLRQASSGANVLTF	TGTGCCAGCAGCTTGAGGCAGGCCAGCTCTGGGGCCAACGTCCTGACTTTC
TRBV23-1	TRBJ2-2	-	-	CASSHGRGTGELFF	TGCGCCAGCAGTCATGGCAGGGGCACCGGGGAGCTGTTTTTT
TRBV10-3	TRBJ2-7	few	TRBD2	CAISDEASGGTYEQYF	TGTGCCATCAGTGATGAGGCTAGCGGGGGGACCTACGAGCAGTACTTC
TRBV7-2	TRBJ1-2	-	TRBD1	CASSLAFPGQNYGYTF	TGTGCCAGCAGCTTAGCGTTCCCGGGACAGAACTATGGCTACACCTTC
TRBV7-6	TRBJ2-1	-	-	CASSTSWRRIYNEQFF	TGTGCCAGCAGCACCAGCTGGCGGAGGATCTACAATGAGCAGTTCTTC
TRBV19	TRBJ2-1	-	TRBD2	CASRGLAIYNEQFF	TGTGCCAGCCGGGGACTAGCAATCTACAATGAGCAGTTCTTC
TRBV19	TRBJ2-7	once	TRBD1	CASSTGTGSYEQYF	TGTGCCAGTAGTACCGGGACAGGGTCCTACGAGCAGTACTTC
TRBV3-1/TRBV3-2	TRBJ2-6	once	-	CASSREGVGGANVLTF	TGTGCCAGCAGTAGGGAGGGGGTAGGTGGGGCCAACGTCCTGACTTTC
TRBV7-2	TRBJ2-2	-	-	CASSPTQGPGELFF	TGTGCCAGCAGCCCAACGCAGGGGCCCGGGGAGCTGTTTTTT
TRBV9	TRBJ2-2	-	TRBD2	CASSRGLVETGELFF	TGTGCCAGCAGTCGCGGACTAGTTGAAACCGGGGAGCTGTTTTTT
TRBV10-3	TRBJ1-5	-	TRBD1	CAINRRDRDPQPQHF	TGTGCCATCAATCGCCGGGACAGGGATCCTCAGCCCCAGCATTTT
TRBV27	TRBJ1-5	once	-	CASSSDPGSNQPQHF	TGTGCCAGCAGTTCAGACCCAGGGAGCAATCAGCCCCAGCATTTT
TRBV7-3	TRBJ2-1	once	TRBD2	CASSSGLAGDGSYNEQFF	TGTGCCAGCAGCTCGGGACTAGCGGGAGATGGCTCCTACAATGAGCAGTTCTTC
TRBV2	TRBJ2-2	-	-	CASRPTGFSGELFF	TGTGCCAGCAGGCCAACAGGGTTTTCCGGGGAGCTGTTTTTT
TRBV7-2	TRBJ2-1	-	TRBD2	CASSLGLAGENEQFF	TGTGCCAGCAGCTTAGGGCTAGCGGGAGAGAATGAGCAGTTCTTC
TRBV7-6	TRBJ2-1	-	TRBD2	CASSKGLAGGPVRHEQFF	TGTGCCAGCAGCAAAGGACTAGCGGGAGGGCCTGTCCGGCATGAGCAGTTCTTC
TRBV5-1	TRBJ2-3	-	TRBD2	CASSPSTSGRGDTQYF	TGCGCCAGCAGCCCATCTACTAGCGGGAGGGGTGACACGCAGTATTTT
TRBV6-2/TRBV6-3	TRBJ2-2	-	-	CASSYDSVAAGKMFF	TGTGCCAGCAGTTACGATTCGGTGGCGGCGGGGAAAATGTTTTTT
TRBV5-1	TRBJ1-1	-	-	CASSLGGHTEAFF	TGCGCCAGCAGCTTAGGAGGGCACACTGAAGCTTTCTTT
TRBV11-3	TRBJ2-1	-	-	CASSLGEANEQFF	TGTGCCAGCAGCTTAGGAGAGGCTAATGAGCAGTTCTTC
TRBV7-6	TRBJ2-7	-	-	CASSQQGTSEQYF	TGTGCCAGCAGCCAACAGGGGACTAGCGAGCAGTACTTC
TRBV7-9	TRBJ2-1	-	TRBD2	CASEQASGTFGQFF	TGTGCCAGCGAGCAGGCTAGCGGGACTTTCGGGCAGTTCTTC
TRBV6-5	TRBJ2-2	-	-	CASSYGDTTGELFF	TGTGCCAGCAGTTACGGCGACACCACCGGGGAGCTGTTTTTT
TRBV2	TRBJ2-7	many	TRBD1	CASSSGTGGYEQYF	TGTGCCAGCAGTTCCGGGACAGGGGGTTACGAGCAGTACTTC
TRBV7-3	TRBJ2-1	few	TRBD1	CASSLGDRDANEQFF	TGTGCCAGCAGCTTAGGGGACAGGGATGCCAATGAGCAGTTCTTC
TRBV10-3	TRBJ1-2	-	-	CAISEQSLYGYTF	TGTGCCATCAGTGAGCAGTCCCTTTATGGCTACACCTTC
TRBV27	TRBJ2-7	-	TRBD2	CASSLSLAGARYEQYF	TGTGCCAGCAGTTTATCACTAGCGGGAGCCCGCTACGAGCAGTACTTC
TRBV23-1	TRBJ1-6	-	TRBD1	CASSQSHRGLWNSPLHF	TGCGCCAGCAGTCAATCCCACAGGGGGCTTTGGAATTCACCCCTCCACTTT
TRBV2	TRBJ2-7	-	-	CASSDRRGFSYEQYF	TGTGCCAGCAGTGATCGGCGGGGCTTCTCCTACGAGCAGTACTTC
TRBV29-1	TRBJ2-1	once	TRBD2	CSVEFSLAGVKQFF	TGCAGCGTTGAGTTTTCCCTAGCGGGAGTTAAGCAGTTCTTC